This T cell receptor (beta chain) derives from a study of somatic mutations in cytotoxic T cells in rheumatoid arthritis. Across the study: Including V beta1+ cells that were sequenced for TCRB, some T-cell populations stained with V beta antibodies were flow-sorted at nearly 100% purity.

Findings and caveats of the study: Antigen targets of the expanded CD8+ clones remained unidentified. A slight TRBV07 underrepresentation in rheumatoid arthritis patients was reported without multiple-comparison adjustment.

In its sample, this clone was seen once. Its target is unknown. The table came from immunoSEQ multiplex PCR; TCRdb's copy has only in-frame clones and leaves some out. Found here are about 23,000 clones, approximately 78% of them singletons; the top ten hold 3.5% to 4%. Germline loops: CDR1 DFQATT, CDR2 SNEGSKA (reference sequence). Trimming left V 6 bases short and J 8 bases short, with 10 bases between. The CDR3 extends over 10 amino acids. This sequence originates from an adult with rheumatoid arthritis. V is TRBV20-1 and J is TRBJ1-2; D unclear. The sequenced material came from CD8+ T cells sorted from blood. As DNA, the CDR3 is TGCAGTGCCTGGACGACAGGCTACACCTTC. Amino acids: CSAWTTGYTF.